What follows are 15 T cell receptor beta chains derived from one specimen sequenced in a study of spatial heterogeneity in lung cancer. One entry per CDR3 protein, called by TCRdb with MiXCR from the 5' RACE reads. The data hold about 82,000 distinct CDR3 sequences, with approximately 12% observed a single time. The time point denotes: sample taken at primary tumor resection. Whole RNA came from tumor, nontumor lung or frozen PBMC and was sequenced without being sorted. This specimen was PBMCs, taken at surgery. These receptors all stem from a male donor with early-stage non-small cell lung cancer.

This clonotype was counted only a few times. This sequence joins TRBV30 and TRBJ2-3; 7 bases line up with TRBD1. CDR3 length equals 13 residues. Germline V gene sequence: CDR1 GTSNPN, CDR2 SVGIG (reference sequence). V gave up 6 bases and J gave up 4 bases; unmatched junction bases: 7. For the CDR3, the DNA is TGTGCCTGTGACAGGGTAGGGGCAGATACGCAGTATTTT. It is translated as CACDRVGADTQYF.

This chain uses TRBV6-1 with TRBJ2-6; D ambiguous. Trimming took off 5 bases at V and 2 bases at J, with 10 bases between the two ends. The CDR3 runs to 15 residues. The germline V gene has CDR1 MNHNS and CDR2 SASEGT. As DNA, the CDR3 is TGTGCCAGCAGTCCGACAACGGCTGGGGCCAACGTCCTGACTTTC. Protein: CASSPTTAGANVLTF.

In this sample, this clonotype turned up once. V gene TRBV19 combines with J gene TRBJ2-1; D is possibly TRBD2 (5 bases). From germline, CDR1 is LNHDA and CDR2 SQIVND (reference sequence). The CDR3 is made up of 15 amino acids. V was pared by 0 bases and J by 2 bases, with 8 bases between. Written as DNA, the CDR3 is TGTGCCAGTAGTATAGAGGACTTCCCCTACAATGAGCAGTTCTTC. Translated: CASSIEDFPYNEQFF.

CDR3: CASSLDTGGPIDEQFF. CDR3 in DNA: TGCGCCAGCAGCTTGGATACCGGGGGGCCTATCGATGAGCAGTTCTTC. This chain connects TRBV5-1 to TRBJ2-1, with a tentative D call TRBD2 (7 bases). The germline gives CDR1 SGHRS, CDR2 YFSETQ. This CDR3 is built from 16 residues. Trimming took 0 bases from V and 8 from J, leaving 18 bases between them.

This clonotype was seen only a few times. The chain uses TRBV5-1 and TRBJ2-3; TRBD2 matches at 10 bases. The V segment lost 5 bases and the J segment 7 bases; nucleotides outside the gene matches: 19. The CDR3 loop spans 18 amino acids. Per the germline V gene, CDR1 is SGHRS and CDR2 is YFSETQ. The CDR3 region has the DNA TGCGCCAGCAGATCCCTTGCTAGCGGGAGACTTTCCCCACATACGCAGTATTTT. Translated, it gives CASRSLASGRLSPHTQYF.

This clonotype was seen only a few times. The chain has TRBV3-1 and TRBJ2-3; 8 nucleotides align to TRBD2. Germline trimming cut 3 bases from V and 3 bases from J; bases unmatched to any gene: 5. Looked up from germline, CDR1 is LGHDT and CDR2 is YNNKEL (reference sequence). The length of the CDR3 is 15 residues. The CDR3 DNA reads as TGTGCCAGCAGCCACACTAGCGGCGATACAGATACGCAGTATTTT. As protein: CASSHTSGDTDTQYF.

This clonotype was counted at least ten times. The V and J genes are TRBV6-5 and TRBJ2-2; D uncertain. Germline V lookup: CDR1 MNHEY, CDR2 SVGAGI. CDR3 length: 14 amino acids. V lost 0 bases and J 6 bases, leaving 8 bases between the germline ends. The CDR3 nucleotides read TGTGCCAGCAGTTACTCGATCGGAGCCGGGGAGCTGTTTTTT. This gives the protein CASSYSIGAGELFF.

This clonotype has a handful of counts. The chain employs TRBV5-1 and TRBJ2-7, with D perhaps TRBD2 (5 bases). In germline, CDR1 is SGHRS, CDR2 YFSETQ. This CDR3 is built from 15 residues. V shed 4 bases and J shed 4 bases, with 18 bases lying between them. DNA for the CDR3: TGCGCCAGCAGCCACAGCGGAGAAAGGCTTTACGAGCAGTACTTC. This gives the protein CASSHSGERLYEQYF.

The V call is TRBV7-3, the J call TRBJ2-3; 7 bases match TRBD1. Germline trimming cut 5 bases from V and 6 bases from J; bases unmatched to any gene: 5. The CDR3 loop spans 13 amino acids. The germline gives CDR1 SGHTA, CDR2 FQGTGA. CDR3 in amino acids: CASSRQGTDTQYF. In DNA form, the CDR3 reads TGTGCCAGCAGCCGACAGGGAACGGATACGCAGTATTTT.

This clonotype has only a few counts. The chain couples TRBV6-1 to TRBJ2-1, with D hard to call. The V gene's germline CDR1 is MNHNS and CDR2 SASEGT. CDR3 length equals 15 residues. V gave up 6 bases and J gave up 2 bases, with 14 bases separating them. The CDR3 DNA reads TGTGCCAGCAGACTAAGCAAAGAACCCTACAATGAGCAGTTCTTC. Translation: CASRLSKEPYNEQFF.

This clonotype occurred a few times. The chain links TRBV5-1 to TRBJ2-5; TRBD2 matches 9 bases. J lost 2 bases, V lost 8 bases, and 10 bases had no gene match. The germline V gene encodes CDR1 SGHRS and CDR2 YFSETQ. This CDR3 is 15 amino acids long. Written as DNA, the CDR3 is TGCGCCAGTGTCCTATACGCGGGGGGGCAAGAGACCCAGTACTTC. Translating gives CASVLYAGGQETQYF.

This clonotype has more than one count but fewer than ten. The chain recombines TRBV5-1 with TRBJ1-1; D ambiguous. The V and J ends lost 0 bases and 1 base respectively, with 7 bases between them. The V gene's germline CDR1 is SGHRS and CDR2 YFSETQ. CDR3 length equals 14 residues. The CDR3 bases are TGCGCCAGCAGCTTGGGTCTCGCGAACACTGAAGCTTTCTTT. Encoded protein: CASSLGLANTEAFF.

This clonotype was recorded a few times. V is TRBV5-1 and J is TRBJ2-2; 13 bases are a match to TRBD2. The J segment lost 0 bases and the V segment lost 3 bases, leaving 11 bases of the junction unmatched. The germline gives CDR1 SGHRS, CDR2 YFSETQ. This CDR3 contains 20 residues. CDR3 amino acids: CASSSDGLAGVRSNTGELFF. Written as DNA, the CDR3 is TGCGCCAGCAGCTCCGACGGACTAGCGGGAGTGCGTTCGAACACCGGGGAGCTGTTTTTT.

This chain connects TRBV13 to TRBJ2-1; no clear D. Trimming left V 0 bases short and J 3 bases short, with 9 bases between. CDR1 and CDR2 (germline): PRHDT, FYEKMQ (reference sequence). The CDR3 is made up of 15 amino acids. The CDR3 DNA is TGTGCCAGCAGCTTAGGGACGGATCACTACAATGAGCAGTTCTTC. It is translated as CASSLGTDHYNEQFF. The full variable domain, its missing parts supplied by reference TRBV13 and TRBJ2-1, is AAGVIQSPRHLIKEKRETATLKCYPIPRHDTVYWYQQGPGQDPQFLISFYEKMQSDKGSIPDRFSAQQFSDYHSELNMSSLELGDSALYFCASSLGTDHYNEQFFGPGTRLTVL.

This clonotype was observed many times. This chain joins TRBV29-1 and TRBJ1-6, with D possibly being TRBD1 (5 bases). This CDR3 spans 13 amino acids. Germline lookup yields CDR1 SQVTM and CDR2 ANQGSEA. With 6 bases removed from V and 7 bases from J, the gap between germline ends came to 13 bases. CDR3 region: CSVGVGNNSPLHF. DNA for the CDR3: TGCAGCGTGGGGGTAGGGAACAATTCACCCCTCCACTTT. Variable domain in full (rest from reference TRBV29-1 and TRBJ1-6): SAVISQKPSRDICQRGTSLTIQCQVDSQVTMMFWYRQQPGQSLTLIATANQGSEATYESGFVIDKFPISRPNLTFSTLTVSNMSPEDSSIYLCSVGVGNNSPLHFGNGTRLTVT.